The next 3 T cell receptor beta chains were all read from a single sample in a study of T cell responses to AZD1222 COVID-19 vaccine. Some clones are missing from TCRdb's copy, which holds only in-frame ones; the method was immunoSEQ multiplex PCR. The repertoire has about 55,000 clones, around nine tenths of them found once; the top ten carry around 4%. The input for sequencing was peripheral blood, taken on day 0 of AZD1222 vaccination. The receptors were gathered from an adult in good health.

This chain uses TRBV5-1 with TRBJ2-7, with 8 bases fitting TRBD1. Germline V lookup: CDR1 SGHRS, CDR2 YFSETQ. The CDR3 runs to 14 residues. The trim removed 0 bases at V and 7 bases at J, leaving 6 bases unmatched. The CDR3 region is CASSLAQGAREQYF. The CDR3 DNA sequence: TGCGCCAGCAGCTTGGCGCAGGGGGCAAGGGAGCAGTACTTC. Variable domain in full (rest from reference TRBV5-1 and TRBJ2-7): KAGVTQTPRYLIKTRGQQVTLSCSPISGHRSVSWYQQTPGQGLQFLFEYFSETQRNKGNFPGRFSGRQFSNSRSEMNVSTLELGDSALYLCASSLAQGAREQYFGPGTRLTVT.

The V and J genes are TRBV7-2 and TRBJ2-3; TRBD2 matches 10 bases. Germline CDR1 SGHTA, CDR2 FQGNSA. This CDR3 spans 15 amino acids. The V gene end was trimmed by 3 bases and the J gene end by 0 bases; junction bases not matched to a gene: 0. The CDR3 protein is CASSFSGGSTDTQYF. The CDR3 DNA follows: TGTGCCAGCAGCTTTAGCGGGGGGAGCACAGATACGCAGTATTTT. The full variable domain, its missing parts supplied by reference TRBV7-2 and TRBJ2-3, is GAGVSQSPSNKVTEKGKDVELRCDPISGHTALYWYRQSLGQGLEFLIYFQGNSAPDKSGLPSDRFSAERTGGSVSTLTIQRTQQEDSAVYLCASSFSGGSTDTQYFGPGTRLTVL.

V usage is TRBV5-1 and J usage is TRBJ1-6, with D unclear. Trimming shortened V by 2 bases and J by 7 bases, and 10 bases separated the two germline ends. The CDR3 has 14 amino acids. Germline-derived CDR1 and CDR2 are SGHRS and YFSETQ. CDR3 DNA sequence: TGCGCCAGCAGCTTCGAGGGAGGGAATTCACCCCTCCACTTT. Protein: CASSFEGGNSPLHF.